This is a list of T cell receptor beta chains from one sample in a study of PD-1 blockade in mismatch repair-deficient tumors. Profiled with immunoSEQ multiplex PCR; TCRdb holds only in-frame clones, not every one. Of around 100,000 clones in the sample, about 74% were seen once. The sample in question was peripheral blood, obtained just over 59 weeks after starting pembrolizumab. The receptors here all came from an adult with mismatch repair-deficient cancer. The CDR3 runs from the conserved cysteine through the conserved F or W. D genes are given only for firm matches. Clone size is shown for a subset of rows, as once, few, many or a class of expanded clone.

j_call d_call clone_size v_call cdr3_nt cdr3_aa
TRBJ2-4 TRBD2 NA TRBV5-4 TGTGCCAGCAGCCACGCGGGAGGGCCAGAAAACATTCAGTACTTC CASSHAGGPENIQYF
TRBJ2-1 TRBD2 few TRBV29-1 TGCAGGGCGATTCTAGCGGGGAGTGAGCAGTTCTTC CRAILAGSEQFF
TRBJ2-5 NA NA TRBV13 TGTGCCAGCAGCTTAGCTTCTCATCCGGGACTCCTAGAGACCCAGTACTTC CASSLASHPGLLETQYF
TRBJ2-2 TRBD2 NA TRBV13 TGTGCCAGCAGCTTAGTCGTAGCGGGAGAACGAGCCGGGGAGCTGTTTTTT CASSLVVAGERAGELFF
TRBJ2-2 NA NA TRBV7-6 TGTGCCAGCAGCTTATCACAGGGAGAAAGTAGGGGGGAGCTGTTTTTT CASSLSQGESRGELFF
TRBJ1-5 NA NA TRBV10-2 TGCGCCAGCAGTGATAGGGCGGGGCAAGGGCAGCCCCAGCATTTT CASSDRAGQGQPQHF
TRBJ2-7 NA NA TRBV2 TGTGCCAGCAGTGAAAGGGTGAGATCCTCCTACGAGCAGTACTTC CASSERVRSSYEQYF
TRBJ2-1 TRBD2 NA TRBV5-5 TGTGCCAGCAGCTTGGAGAGCGGGAGGGCTCATGAGCAGTTCTTC CASSLESGRAHEQFF
TRBJ1-5 NA NA TRBV27 TGTGCCAGCAGTTTATCGTCCGTGTTGGGTCAGCCCCAGCATTTT CASSLSSVLGQPQHF
TRBJ1-5 NA NA TRBV5-5 TGTGCCAGCAGCTTGGTCAGCAATCAGCCCCAGCATTTT CASSLVSNQPQHF
TRBJ2-4 TRBD1 NA TRBV7-2 TGTGCCAGCAGCTTAGGACAGGGGATCGCCAAAAACATTCAGTACTTC CASSLGQGIAKNIQYF
TRBJ2-7 NA NA TRBV27 TGTGCCAGCAGCCGAGCGGCCCCCTCCTACGAGCAGTACTTC CASSRAAPSYEQYF
TRBJ1-1 NA NA TRBV7-6 TGTGCCAGCAGCTTAGCGTTGGCAGCGAACACTGAAGCTTTCTTT CASSLALAANTEAFF
TRBJ2-1 NA NA TRBV4-3 TGCGCCAGCAGCCAAGATCGAAGGGGGTGGGATGAGCAGTTCTTC CASSQDRRGWDEQFF
TRBJ2-7 TRBD1 NA TRBV7-9 TGTGCCAGCAGCTTATCCGGGGACAGCTACGAGCAGTACTTC CASSLSGDSYEQYF
TRBJ1-2 NA few TRBV28 TGTGCCAGCAGTTTCCGGCAGACTGAATATGGCTACACCTTC CASSFRQTEYGYTF
TRBJ2-3 NA NA TRBV5-1 TGCGCCAGCAGCACTAGTTCTACTAGCACAGATACGCAGTATTTT CASSTSSTSTDTQYF
TRBJ2-1 TRBD2 NA TRBV10-3 TGTGCCATAAGGGCGGGGGAGGCGGACAATGAGCAGTTCTTC CAIRAGEADNEQFF
TRBJ2-1 NA NA TRBV7-2 TGTGCCAGCAGCTTAGCTTTGAAGAATGAGCAGTTCTTC CASSLALKNEQFF
TRBJ2-1 NA NA TRBV23-1 TGCGCCAGCAGTCTACCGGTCAATGAGCAGTTCTTC CASSLPVNEQFF
TRBJ2-2 TRBD2 NA TRBV6-1 TGTGCCAGCAGTGGACTAGCGGGAGATGTCGGGGAGCTGTTTTTT CASSGLAGDVGELFF
TRBJ2-7 TRBD1 few TRBV27 TGTGCCAGTAGACAGGGTATCGAGCAGTACTTC CASRQGIEQYF
TRBJ2-1 TRBD2 NA TRBV27 TGTGCCAGCAGTCCTGGGACTAGCGGGAGTAATGAGCAGTTCTTC CASSPGTSGSNEQFF
TRBJ2-7 NA NA TRBV6-5 TGTGCCAGCAGTTACGGGGGGGCCTCGCTCGAGCAGTACTTC CASSYGGASLEQYF
TRBJ1-2 NA few TRBV18 TGTGCCAGCTCACAACCAGGGAGAGACTATGGCTACACCTTC CASSQPGRDYGYTF
TRBJ2-1 TRBD2 NA TRBV9 TGTGCCAGCAGCGAGGGAGGGGACGACAATGAGCAGTTCTTC CASSEGGDDNEQFF
TRBJ2-3 NA NA TRBV29-1 TGCAGCGTTGCCGACACAGATACGCAGTATTTT CSVADTDTQYF
TRBJ2-1 TRBD1 NA TRBV28 TGTGCCAGCAGTTTGGACAGGGTCGTTTTCTACAATGAGCAGTTCTTC CASSLDRVVFYNEQFF
TRBJ1-2 NA few TRBV6-5 TGTGCCAGCAATTCCGGGACCTCCTATGGCTACACCTTC CASNSGTSYGYTF
TRBJ1-1 NA NA TRBV4-3 TGCGCCAGCAGCCGAGATGGAAACACTGAAGCTTTCTTT CASSRDGNTEAFF
TRBJ2-6 TRBD1 NA TRBV18 TGTGCCAGCTCTGGACAGGGGGCGTCTACTGGGGCCAACGTCCTGACTTTC CASSGQGASTGANVLTF
TRBJ2-1 TRBD2 NA TRBV13 TGTGCCAGCAGCTGGGTAGCGGGGAAGTCCTACAATGAGCAGTTCTTC CASSWVAGKSYNEQFF
TRBJ2-7 NA NA TRBV6-5 TGTGCCAGCAGTTACTCTAGGGACATATCCTACGAGCAGTACTTC CASSYSRDISYEQYF